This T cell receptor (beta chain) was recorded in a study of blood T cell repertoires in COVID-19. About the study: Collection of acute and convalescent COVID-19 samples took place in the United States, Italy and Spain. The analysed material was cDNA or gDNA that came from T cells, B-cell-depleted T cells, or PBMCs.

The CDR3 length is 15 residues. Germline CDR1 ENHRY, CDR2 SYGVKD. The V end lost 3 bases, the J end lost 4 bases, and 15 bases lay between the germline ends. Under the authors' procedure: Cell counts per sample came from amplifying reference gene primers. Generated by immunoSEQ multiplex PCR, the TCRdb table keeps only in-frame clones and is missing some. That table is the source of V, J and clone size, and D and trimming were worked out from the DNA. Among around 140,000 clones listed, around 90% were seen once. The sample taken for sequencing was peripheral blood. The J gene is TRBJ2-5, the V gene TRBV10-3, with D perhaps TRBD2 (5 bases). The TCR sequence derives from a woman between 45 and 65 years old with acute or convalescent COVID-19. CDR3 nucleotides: TGTGCCATCAGTGATGAGGGCACCGACTTAGAGACCCAGTACTTC. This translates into CAISDEGTDLETQYF.